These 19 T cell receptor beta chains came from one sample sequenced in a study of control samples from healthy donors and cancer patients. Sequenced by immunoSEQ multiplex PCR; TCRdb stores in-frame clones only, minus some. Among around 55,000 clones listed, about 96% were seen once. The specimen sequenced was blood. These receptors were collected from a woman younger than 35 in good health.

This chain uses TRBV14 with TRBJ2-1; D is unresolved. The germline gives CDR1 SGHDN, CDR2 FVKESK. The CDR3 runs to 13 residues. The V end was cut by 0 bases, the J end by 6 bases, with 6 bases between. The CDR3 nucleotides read TGTGCCAGCAGCCAAGACTTGGCCAATGAGCAGTTCTTC. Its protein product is CASSQDLANEQFF.

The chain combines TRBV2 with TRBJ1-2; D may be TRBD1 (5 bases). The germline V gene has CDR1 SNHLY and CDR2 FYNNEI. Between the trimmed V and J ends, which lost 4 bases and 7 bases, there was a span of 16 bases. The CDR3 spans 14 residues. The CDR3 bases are TGTGCCAGCAGTGCCGGGACCCGGCGAGCTGGCTACACCTTC. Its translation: CASSAGTRRAGYTF.

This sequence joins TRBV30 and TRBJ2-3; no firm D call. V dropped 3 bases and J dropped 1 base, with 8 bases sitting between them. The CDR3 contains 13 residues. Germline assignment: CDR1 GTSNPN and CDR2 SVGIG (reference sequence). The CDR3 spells CAWSNHRTDTQYF. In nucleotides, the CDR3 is TGTGCCTGGAGCAACCACCGCACAGATACGCAGTATTTT.

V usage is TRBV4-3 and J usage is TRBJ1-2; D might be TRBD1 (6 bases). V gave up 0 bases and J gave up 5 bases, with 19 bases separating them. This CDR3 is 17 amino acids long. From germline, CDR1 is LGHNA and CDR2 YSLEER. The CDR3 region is CASSQDSPGALLYGYTF. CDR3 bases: TGCGCCAGCAGCCAAGATAGCCCAGGGGCCCTCCTGTATGGCTACACCTTC.

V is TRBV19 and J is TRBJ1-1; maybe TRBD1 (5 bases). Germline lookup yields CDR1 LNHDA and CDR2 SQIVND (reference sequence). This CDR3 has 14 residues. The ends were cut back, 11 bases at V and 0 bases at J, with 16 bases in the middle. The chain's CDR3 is CASLVGGVNTEAFF. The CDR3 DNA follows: TGTGCCTCCCTCGTCGGGGGAGTGAACACTGAAGCTTTCTTT. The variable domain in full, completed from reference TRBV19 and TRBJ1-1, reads DGGITQSPKYLFRKEGQNVTLSCEQNLNHDAMYWYRQDPGQGLRLIYYSQIVNDFQKGDIAEGYSVSREKKESFPLTVTSAQKNPTAFYLCASLVGGVNTEAFFGQGTRLTVV.

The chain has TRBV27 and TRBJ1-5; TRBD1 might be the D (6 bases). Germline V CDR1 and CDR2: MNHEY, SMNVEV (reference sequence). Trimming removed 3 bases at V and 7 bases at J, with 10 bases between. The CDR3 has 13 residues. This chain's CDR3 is CASSFIRGQPQHF. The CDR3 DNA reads TGTGCCAGCAGTTTCATCAGGGGACAGCCCCAGCATTTT.

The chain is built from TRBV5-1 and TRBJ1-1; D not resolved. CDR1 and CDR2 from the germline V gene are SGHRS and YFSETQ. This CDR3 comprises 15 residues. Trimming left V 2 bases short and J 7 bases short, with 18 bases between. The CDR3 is CASSFSPETHNEAFF. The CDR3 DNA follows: TGCGCCAGCAGCTTCTCGCCAGAAACCCACAATGAAGCTTTCTTT. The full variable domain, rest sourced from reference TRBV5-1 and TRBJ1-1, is KAGVTQTPRYLIKTRGQQVTLSCSPISGHRSVSWYQQTPGQGLQFLFEYFSETQRNKGNFPGRFSGRQFSNSRSEMNVSTLELGDSALYLCASSFSPETHNEAFFGQGTRLTVV.

CDR3 loop: CASSGALQGLTFNEQFF. The DNA of the CDR3 is TGTGCCAGCAGCGGAGCCCTACAGGGGTTGACCTTTAATGAGCAGTTCTTC. V is TRBV9 and J is TRBJ2-1, with TRBD1 identical over 7 bases. V lost 3 bases to trimming and J lost 7 bases; unmatched junction nucleotides: 16. Looked up from germline, CDR1 is SGDLS and CDR2 is YYNGEE. CDR3 length: 17 amino acids.

CDR3 residues: CASSSMDRTNTEAFF. The CDR3 DNA reads as TGTGCCAGCAGCTCTATGGACAGGACTAACACTGAAGCTTTCTTT. The chain has TRBV5-6 and TRBJ1-1; the match to TRBD1 covers 7 bases. The V and J ends lost 3 bases and 2 bases, in that order; junction bases with no gene match: 7. Germline V CDR1 and CDR2: SGHDT, YYEEEE. The CDR3 is 15 amino acids.

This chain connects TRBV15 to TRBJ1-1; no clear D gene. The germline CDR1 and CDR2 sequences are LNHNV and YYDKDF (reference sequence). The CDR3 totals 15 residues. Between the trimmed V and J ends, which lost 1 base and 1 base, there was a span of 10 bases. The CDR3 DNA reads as TGTGCCACCAGCAGAGGAGGAGGAAAGAACACTGAAGCTTTCTTT. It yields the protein CATSRGGGKNTEAFF.

CDR3 DNA: TGTGCCAGCAGTTACTCGGATCAGCCCCAGCATTTT. It specifies CASSYSDQPQHF. The rearrangement links TRBV6-6 to TRBJ1-5; D not certain. Germline-derived CDR1 and CDR2 are MNHNY and SVGAGI (reference sequence). Trimming took 0 bases from V and 5 from J, leaving 2 bases between them. The CDR3 runs 12 residues.

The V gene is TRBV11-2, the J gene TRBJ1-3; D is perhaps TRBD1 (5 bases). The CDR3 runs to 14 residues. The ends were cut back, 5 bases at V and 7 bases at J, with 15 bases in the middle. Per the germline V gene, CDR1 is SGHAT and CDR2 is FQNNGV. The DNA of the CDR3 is TGTGCCAGCAGCGCCCATTTACAGGCGAACACCATATATTTT. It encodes CASSAHLQANTIYF.

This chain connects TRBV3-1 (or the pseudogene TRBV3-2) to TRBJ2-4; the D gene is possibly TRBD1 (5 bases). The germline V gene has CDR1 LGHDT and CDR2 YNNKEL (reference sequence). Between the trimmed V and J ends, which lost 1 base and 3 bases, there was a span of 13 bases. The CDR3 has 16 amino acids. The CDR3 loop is CASSQGLLGDKNIQYF. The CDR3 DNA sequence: TGTGCCAGCAGCCAAGGGCTCTTAGGGGACAAAAACATTCAGTACTTC.

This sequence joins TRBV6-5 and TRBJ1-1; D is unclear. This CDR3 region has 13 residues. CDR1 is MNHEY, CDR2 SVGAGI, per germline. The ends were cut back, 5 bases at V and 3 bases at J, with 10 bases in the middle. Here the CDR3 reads CASSQQFYTEAFF. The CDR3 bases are TGTGCCAGCAGTCAACAGTTCTACACTGAAGCTTTCTTT.

CDR3 bases: TGTGCCAGCAGGCCTCCAAGCTCCTATAATTCACCCCTCCACTTT. Translated: CASRPPSSYNSPLHF. The chain has TRBV7-2 and TRBJ1-6; D not resolved. Germline V gene lookup returns CDR1 SGHTA and CDR2 FQGNSA. The V gene lost 6 bases and the J gene lost 0 bases, with 9 bases spanning the gap. CDR3 length: 15 amino acids.

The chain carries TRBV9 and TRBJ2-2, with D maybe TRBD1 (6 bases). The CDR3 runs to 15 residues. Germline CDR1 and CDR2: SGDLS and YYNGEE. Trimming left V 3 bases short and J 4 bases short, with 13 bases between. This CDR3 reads CASSAYRVSTGELFF. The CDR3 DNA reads TGTGCCAGCAGCGCCTACAGGGTGAGCACCGGGGAGCTGTTTTTT.

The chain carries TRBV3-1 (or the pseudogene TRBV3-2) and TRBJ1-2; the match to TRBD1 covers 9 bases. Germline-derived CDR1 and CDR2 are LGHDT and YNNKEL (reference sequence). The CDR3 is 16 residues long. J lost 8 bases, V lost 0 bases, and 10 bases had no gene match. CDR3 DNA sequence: TGTGCCAGCAGCCAAGATAGGGGACAGGGTTTGAGGGGCTACACCTTC. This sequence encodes CASSQDRGQGLRGYTF.

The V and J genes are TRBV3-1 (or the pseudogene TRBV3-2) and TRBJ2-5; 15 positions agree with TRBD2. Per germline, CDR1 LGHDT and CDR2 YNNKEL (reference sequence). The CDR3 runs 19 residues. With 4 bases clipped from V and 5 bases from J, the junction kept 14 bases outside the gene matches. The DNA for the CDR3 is TGTGCCAGCAGCCCTCACACGGGACTAGCGGGGGGAGGCTGGGAGACCCAGTACTTC. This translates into CASSPHTGLAGGGWETQYF.

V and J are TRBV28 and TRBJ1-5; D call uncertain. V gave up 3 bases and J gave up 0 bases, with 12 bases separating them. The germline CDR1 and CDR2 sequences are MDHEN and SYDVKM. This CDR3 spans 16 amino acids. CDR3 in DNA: TGTGCCAGCAGTTTTGTTCAGGCGGATAGCAATCAGCCCCAGCATTTT. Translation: CASSFVQADSNQPQHF.